What follows is one T cell receptor (beta chain) and its context. The antigen is undetermined. The data originate from a study of cytomegalovirus exposure and HLA in healthy donors. Deletions cut 7 bases from V and 5 bases from J, with 15 bases between. The CDR3 totals 14 residues. The germline CDR1 and CDR2 sequences are MDHEN and SYDVKM. Researchers ran the PCR with 60 Vbeta and 13 Jbeta primers. Libraries were prepared by immunoSEQ multiplex PCR; TCRdb keeps only in-frame clonotypes and omits some of them. Of 100,000 to 120,000 clones listed, under 85% are singletons. The study, taken as a whole, reports: Earlier analysis looked at TCR beta V segments, and most were productive about 87% or about 30% of the time. Researchers left out some V segments, among them TRBV6-2 and TRBV6-3, as indistinguishable. At a 0.05 false discovery rate, a later analysis found some 18,000 TCR beta sequences to be associated with HLA alleles. While the bulk of TCR sequences proved rare, some public TCRs turned up in many donors.

The gene calls are TRBV28 and TRBJ1-5, with D perhaps TRBD1 (5 bases). The receptor's source is a man aged 25 to 40 in good health and CMV-seronegative. The material sequenced was PBMCs. The CDR3 loop is CASMPGGFDQPQHF. For the CDR3, the DNA is TGTGCCAGCATGCCCGGGGGGTTTGATCAGCCCCAGCATTTT.